The clone carrying this T cell receptor beta chain was recorded at least ten times. Germline-derived CDR1 and CDR2 are LNHNV and YYDKDF (reference sequence). CDR3 length equals 15 residues. V was shortened by 1 base and J by 1 base, with 10 bases between the two germline ends. The data were taken from a study of T cells after yellow fever vaccination. At the level of the study: When fractions had low cell numbers, they were prepared with SMART-Seq v4 Ultra Low Input.

MiXCR, applied by TCRdb to the 5' RACE reads, yields one record per CDR3 protein. The repertoire holds about 330,000 distinct CDR3 sequences, with 6.5% to 8.5% as singletons. V is TRBV15 and J is TRBJ2-5; no clear D. This sequence originates from a man between 18 and 29 years old who received the YFV17D yellow fever vaccine. Material: PBMCs, obtained approximately 47 days after the first yellow fever vaccination. The CDR3 loop reads CATSRVAKSQETQYF. DNA of the CDR3: TGTGCCACCAGCAGAGTGGCGAAGTCCCAAGAGACCCAGTACTTC.